This TCR beta chain is drawn from a study of T cells in Graves' hyperthyroidism and ophthalmopathy. General study results and limits: A model of 13 V-J features distinguished ophthalmopathy from stable hyperthyroidism.

Active moderate-to-severe ophthalmopathy, Clinical Activity Score at least 3, NOSPECS at least 4, under 3 months' duration. Trimming left V 3 bases short and J 11 bases short, with 10 bases between. Germline CDR1 is DFQATT and CDR2 is SNEGSKA (reference sequence). The length of the CDR3 is 10 residues. This clonotype was found many times. Antigen: not known. Authors of the study amplified TCR beta CDR3 regions from RNA transcripts. A first-round RT-PCR of the TCR CDR3 used the HTBI primer set. In TCRdb, the multiplex PCR reads were re-called with MiXCR into one record per CDR3 protein. The data show 360,000 or so distinct CDR3 sequences, 13% to 15% seen once.

The V gene is TRBV20-1, the J gene TRBJ1-1; D gene uncertain. The sequence was collected from a woman aged 55 to 70 with Graves' ophthalmopathy. What was sequenced was blood. The CDR3, as DNA: TGCAGTGCTAGCGATGCAAAGGCTTTCTTT. As protein: CSASDAKAFF.